This is a list of T cell receptor beta chains from one sample in a study of T cell responses to AZD1222 COVID-19 vaccine. Sequencing used immunoSEQ multiplex PCR; TCRdb keeps in-frame clones, though not all of them. The sample lists some 130,000 clones; about nine tenths were seen once. Here the sequenced sample was peripheral blood, taken 28 days after the second AZD1222 dose. These TCRs come from an adult who received the AZD1222 COVID-19 vaccine. Both conserved end residues are part of each CDR3. A D gene is named only where the DNA matches it firmly. Size is omitted from some rows. Given values are once, few, many or a class for expanded clones.

TRBJ2-3,.,TRBD2,TRBV19,TGTGCCAGTAGCCTTGATAGCGGGACCCCCACAGATACGCAGTATTTT,CASSLDSGTPTDTQYF
TRBJ1-2,.,.,TRBV7-8,TGTGCCAGCAGCTTCCGGATTACCGACGGCTACACCTTC,CASSFRITDGYTF
TRBJ1-2,.,.,TRBV30,TGTGCCTGGAGTCTGGACTATGGCTACACCTTC,CAWSLDYGYTF
TRBJ2-7,.,TRBD2,TRBV30,TGTGCCTGGAGTTCGACTAGCGCGGGTGAGCAGTACTTC,CAWSSTSAGEQYF
TRBJ2-7,.,TRBD1,TRBV5-1,TGCGCCAGCACCCCGGACAGGGTCGACGAGCAGTACTTC,CASTPDRVDEQYF
TRBJ2-7,.,TRBD1,TRBV3-1/TRBV3-2,TGTGCCAGCAGCCAAGTTTGGGACAGCTCCTACGAGCAGTACTTC,CASSQVWDSSYEQYF
TRBJ1-1,.,.,TRBV5-8,TGTGCCAGCAGCCCCTTGACAGATCCGAACACTGAAGCTTTCTTT,CASSPLTDPNTEAFF
TRBJ1-5,.,TRBD1,TRBV5-1,TGCGCCAGCAGCTTGCAGGGGGTAGAGAATCAGCCCCAGCATTTT,CASSLQGVENQPQHF
TRBJ1-4,.,.,TRBV4-1,TGCGCCAGCAGCCAAGCCGGGGACCGTGGTGAAAAACTGTTTTTT,CASSQAGDRGEKLFF
TRBJ1-2,few,.,TRBV30,TGTGCCTGGAGTGAGAGCAGCTGGGGCTATGGCTACACCTTC,CAWSESSWGYGYTF
TRBJ2-5,.,TRBD2,TRBV5-6,TGTGCCAGCAGCTTGGTAGCGGGAGTCCAAGAGACCCAGTACTTC,CASSLVAGVQETQYF
TRBJ1-5,.,.,TRBV4-1,TGCGCCAGCAGCAACCGGGCAGGGAATCAGCCCCAGCATTTT,CASSNRAGNQPQHF
TRBJ1-3,once,.,TRBV1,TGCACCAGCAGCCAAGCGCGGACAGAAGGAAACACCATATATTTT,CTSSQARTEGNTIYF
TRBJ2-1,.,TRBD1,TRBV7-6,TGTGCCAGCAGTTCCACAGGGGGTTGGCAGTTCTTC,CASSSTGGWQFF
TRBJ2-5,few,.,TRBV19,TGTGCCAGTAGTATGGGTTGGGGGGGCCAAAAGACCCAGTACTTC,CASSMGWGGQKTQYF
TRBJ1-1,.,.,TRBV18,TGTGCCAGCTCACCACCGTCCTTGGAAGCTTTCTTT,CASSPPSLEAFF
TRBJ1-1,once,.,TRBV29-1,TGCAGCGTCGTCGGTCGGTTGAACACTGAAGCTTTCTTT,CSVVGRLNTEAFF
TRBJ2-2,.,.,TRBV19,TGTGCCAGTAGTCCCCTGGCAGTCGTGAACACCGGGGAGCTGTTTTTT,CASSPLAVVNTGELFF
TRBJ1-5,.,.,TRBV6-2/TRBV6-3,TGTGCCAGCAGCAACCACAGGGATCAGCCCCAGCATTTT,CASSNHRDQPQHF
TRBJ1-1,.,.,TRBV14,TGTGCCAGCAGCCGGGAGCTGAACACTGAAGCTTTCTTT,CASSRELNTEAFF
TRBJ1-5,once,.,TRBV24-1,TGTGCCACCAGTGATTTACCCCTGGGAACCCAGCATTTT,CATSDLPLGTQHF
TRBJ2-1,.,TRBD2,TRBV19,TGTGCCAGTACGCCGCCTAGCGGGGGGGCCAATGAGCAGTTCTTC,CASTPPSGGANEQFF
TRBJ1-6,few,TRBD1,TRBV30,TGTGCCGGGAGACAGGGGGTCTCCTATAATTCACCCCTCCACTTT,CAGRQGVSYNSPLHF
TRBJ1-4,.,.,TRBV11-2,TGTGCCAGCAGCCCCTGGGGGGATGCAACTAATGAAAAACTGTTTTTT,CASSPWGDATNEKLFF
TRBJ2-1,.,.,TRBV10-3,TGTGCCATCAGTGAGAGGGGGGAGTGGGATGAGCAGTTCTTC,CAISERGEWDEQFF
TRBJ1-2,.,TRBD1,TRBV6-5,TGTGCCAGCAGCAACAGGGGGCTGGACTATGGCTACACCTTC,CASSNRGLDYGYTF
TRBJ1-1,once,.,TRBV6-1,TGTGCCAGCAGTGAAGGGGGTTGGGACACTGAAGCTTTCTTT,CASSEGGWDTEAFF
TRBJ2-5,once,.,TRBV5-1,TGCGCCAGCAGCTTGTCCGGCAGGGTGGACGAGACCCAGTACTTC,CASSLSGRVDETQYF
TRBJ2-7,.,.,TRBV6-5,TGTGCCTCGGGCCGTTCCTACGAGCAGTACTTC,CASGRSYEQYF
TRBJ1-3,.,.,TRBV4-1,TGCGCCAGCAGCCAAGGCCGGCGGGTGGGGCCCACTGGAAACACCATATATTTT,CASSQGRRVGPTGNTIYF
TRBJ1-2,.,.,TRBV18,TGTGCCAGCTCACCGGGACGGCAGTATGGCTACACCTTC,CASSPGRQYGYTF
TRBJ1-1,once,TRBD1,TRBV5-1,TGCGCCAGCAGCCCTTTTTACAGGGGGCGGGCGAACACTGAAGCTTTCTTT,CASSPFYRGRANTEAFF
TRBJ2-1,.,TRBD1,TRBV23-1,TGCGCCAGCGGCCGGGACAGATACAATGAGCAGTTCTTC,CASGRDRYNEQFF
TRBJ2-2,.,TRBD2,TRBV29-1,TGCAGCGCCGGGGGACTCGCGGGGGGCCTGAACACCGGGGAGCTGTTTTTT,CSAGGLAGGLNTGELFF
TRBJ1-1,.,.,TRBV6-6,TGTGCCAGCAGTTACTCCCGGTGGACTGAAGCTTTCTTT,CASSYSRWTEAFF